This T cell receptor (beta chain) came from a study of early T cells in non-severe SARS-CoV-2 infection. Findings and caveats of the study: Reliance on VDJdb matching favored anti-spike CD8 responses; private and CD4 specificities were missed.

This clonotype was seen at least ten times. The antigen is unknown. Unique molecular identifier tags were affixed to discrete cDNA molecules. TCRdb re-derived calls from the 5' RACE reads in MiXCR, one entry per CDR3 protein. The data hold 20,000 to 25,000 distinct CDR3 sequences, with around 3.5% observed a single time. CDR1 and CDR2 (germline): SGHTA, FQGNSA. The CDR3 is made up of 14 amino acids. The germline V and J ends were trimmed by 0 bases and 5 bases, with 8 bases remaining between them. The J gene is TRBJ2-1, the V gene TRBV7-2; D is unresolved. Sequencing was done on a sample of whole blood. The clonotype was recovered from an adult who was a healthcare worker with PCR-confirmed SARS-CoV-2 infection or an uninfected control (not recorded which). This CDR3 reads CASSLAVGNNEQFF. The CDR3, as DNA: TGTGCCAGCAGCTTAGCGGTCGGCAACAATGAGCAGTTCTTC.